A selection of T cell receptor beta chains follows, all from one sample in a study of Graves' ophthalmopathy and Graves' hyperthyroidism. TCRdb processed the multiplex PCR reads anew with MiXCR; each CDR3 protein has one entry. The table lists roughly 410,000 distinct CDR3 sequences, 15% of them singletons. Source material: peripheral blood. All receptors derive from a woman younger than 35 with stable Graves' hyperthyroidism. CDR3s leave out the opening cysteine and the closing phenylalanine or tryptophan. The size of a clone is reported for some rows only, either as once, few or many, or as a class for expanded clones.

v_gene	abundance	j_gene	CDR3aa
TRBV7-9	many	TRBJ2-7	ASSSRAGGIYEQY
TRBV6-1	many	TRBJ2-7	ASSPTGVTYEQY
TRBV20-1	few	TRBJ1-5	SARDFRMNQPQH
TRBV6-2/TRBV6-3	.	TRBJ1-2	ASRTGVKNYGYT
TRBV19	many	TRBJ1-1	ASSIKGREAF
TRBV6-1	.	TRBJ1-2	ASRGTLRGYT
TRBV6-5	many	TRBJ2-7	ASSWDGTYEQY
TRBV10-3	many	TRBJ2-7	AITEGYEQY
TRBV6-1	many	TRBJ1-6	ASSRGSSPLH
TRBV27	many	TRBJ2-7	ASSLPGSSYEQY
TRBV2	many	TRBJ2-2	ASRGASNTGELF
TRBV6-5	many	TRBJ1-5	ASSYAGGGGQPQH
TRBV6-1	.	TRBJ1-1	ASSPEQGRLAF
TRBV19	many	TRBJ1-5	ASSIIGQDGQPQH
TRBV3-1	.	TRBJ2-7	ASSQAYRDYEQY
TRBV20-1	.	TRBJ2-7	SASGVSRYEQY
TRBV6-1	.	TRBJ2-5	ASRWSGGAETQY
TRBV11-2	many	TRBJ1-1	ASSLVLDGEAF
TRBV15	.	TRBJ1-5	ATSSGGRTTGMEPQH
TRBV12-3/TRBV12-4	.	TRBJ2-2	ASRRTSGGTGELF
TRBV25-1	many	TRBJ1-2	ASTKTGGSDYT
TRBV12-3/TRBV12-4	many	TRBJ2-5	ASSLLLLGQTQY
TRBV2	many	TRBJ1-5	ASKVGVNQPQH
TRBV4-1	few	TRBJ2-7	ASSKILAGVSYEQY
TRBV10-3	many	TRBJ2-7	AISESEGYEQY
TRBV11-1	many	TRBJ2-5	ASSLDQRGETQY
TRBV20-1	many	TRBJ1-1	SASDPLPVRDRRNTEAF